This entry is about one T cell receptor (beta chain). The antigen is undetermined. This record belongs to a study of T cell responses to AZD1222 COVID-19 vaccine. Across the study: Pooled together were second doses at about 4 or about 12 weeks.

The table came from immunoSEQ multiplex PCR; TCRdb's copy has only in-frame clones and leaves some out. Among about 99,000 clones listed, 93% were seen once. Study-wide results and caveats: Only a handful of AZD1222 recipients, several in all, had baseline seropositivity. The reported proportion of spike-specific TCRs targeting unmutated variant regions was nearly half.

The TCR was taken from an adult in good health. The specimen was peripheral blood, collected on day 0 of AZD1222 vaccination.

The chain's CDR3 is CASSAGTSVGFTQYF. The CDR3 DNA follows: TGTGCCAGCTCAGCCGGGACTAGCGTCGGGTTTACGCAGTATTTT. The chain couples TRBV18 to TRBJ2-3; 10 nucleotides match TRBD2. From germline, CDR1 is KGHSH and CDR2 LQKENI. This CDR3 comprises 15 residues. The V and J ends lost 5 bases and 8 bases, in that order; junction bases with no gene match: 10.